What follows describes a single T cell receptor beta chain. Its antigen is unidentified. These data belong to a study of cytomegalovirus exposure and HLA in healthy donors. General study points: Analyses of presence/absence relied on an assumption of roughly uniform sequencing depth across donors. A later analysis, which compared TCR beta chains of equal frequency, found the HLA-associated ones more clonally expanded. Previously analyzed data showed that most TCR beta V segments were productive at a frequency of about 90% or about 30%.

Per germline, CDR1 MNHEY and CDR2 SMNVEV (reference sequence). V lost 3 bases, J lost 0 bases, and 8 bases lay in between. The CDR3 has 14 amino acids. The PCR used 60 Vbeta and 13 Jbeta primers. The assay was immunoSEQ multiplex PCR, and TCRdb's table has in-frame clones only and misses some. Among more than 130,000 clones listed, 73% were seen once. V and J are TRBV27 and TRBJ1-2; D is possibly TRBD1 (5 bases). The specimen was PBMCs. The TCR comes from a human donor in good health. The CDR3: CASSFSGPNYGYTF. In DNA, the CDR3 is TGTGCCAGCAGTTTCTCAGGGCCTAACTATGGCTACACCTTC.